This T cell receptor (beta chain) emerged from a study of ipilimumab plus nivolumab after autologous stem cell transplantation. Study information: Median doses per patient: 4 or 5 ipilimumab, under 10 nivolumab.

Patients got ipilimumab 1 mg/kg beginning 14 to 28 days post-transplant. The germline gives CDR1 SGDLS, CDR2 YYNGEE. The CDR3 spans 14 residues. Deletions cut 3 bases from V and 5 bases from J, with 15 bases between. Produced via immunoSEQ multiplex PCR; TCRdb's table is partial and in-frame only. Of 17,000 or so clones detected, roughly 84% appear once; the ten largest clones hold 35% to 45%. The sequences come from PBMCs, collected in a trial of ipilimumab plus nivolumab as post-transplant consolidation. This clonotype was sampled from a male donor with diffuse large B-cell lymphoma. V usage is TRBV9 and J usage is TRBJ2-7, with TRBD1 as a possible D gene (6 bases). Here the CDR3 DNA reads TGTGCCAGCAGCGGGGCAGGGGCTACAGACGAGCAGTACTTC. Its protein is CASSGAGATDEQYF.